This TCR beta chain is drawn from a study of blood T cells in healthy people across ages (dated by TCRdb to the mid-2010s). At the level of the whole study: In model experiments, template switching captured roughly one uniquely barcoded TCR beta cDNA molecule for every two T cells. To avoid experimental bias, donors of different ages were randomly spread across the sequencing lanes. Using deep sequencing normalized with unique cDNA molecular identifiers, the study measured how TCR beta repertoire diversity changes with age. Two additional independent replicas of 1 million unique cDNA reads from the same blood draw were analyzed for two donors (one aged 18 to 30 and one aged 80 or older). Donors were grouped into four age groups: young (average approximately 15 years), middle-aged (over 35), aged (around 66) and long-lived (over 80). Broader findings and caveats from the paper: Estimates of total diversity from one million sequenced T cells were regarded as lower bounds and underestimates. Observed TCR beta diversity per million T cells fell roughly linearly with age, and a significant reduction was already apparent by age roughly 40. Conclusive comparison of naive and antigen-experienced compartments was prevented by the profiling of bulk unsorted PBMCs. The long-lived group showed more naive CD4+ T cells, fewer expanded clones and increased TCR diversity than the aged group, suggesting age selection. Because the CMV infection status of the donors was unknown, age-related changes in expanded clonotypes may potentially have been confounded. A strong correlation was found between observed TCR beta diversity and the percentage of naive T cells measured by flow cytometry.

The approximately 39 donors, aged 6 to 90 years, were systemically healthy Caucasian individuals from Russia. Each donor gave about 9.7 milliliters of peripheral blood, drawn into EDTA-treated Vacutainer tubes. Ficoll-Paque density-gradient centrifugation was used to isolate PBMCs, with at least 7 million obtained per sample. Trizol reagent was used to extract total RNA from PBMCs, with at least 5.5 micrograms per sample. For every donor, an aliquot of PBMCs went through flow cytometry to measure the percentages of naive CD45RAhigh/CD27high T cells. Reading from cysteine to phenylalanine, the CDR3 counts 13 amino acids. The only DNA kept is the CDR3, 39 bases in frame from the first base. CDR1 ENHRY and CDR2 SYGVKD were looked up in the germline V gene. Comment on this clonotype: Which antigen it targets is not known. Relative to the germline gene, one junction end is altered; a read error may explain this.

Receptors were amplified or captured by 5' RACE. TCRdb names Illumina HiSeq 2500 as the instrument used. A second PCR of roughly 7 to 12 cycles was performed with a sample-barcoded 5' primer and a J-beta primer mix. Each TCR beta cDNA molecule received a unique molecular identifier from a template-switch 5' adaptor carrying 12 random nucleotides. Each sample yielded at least 2.5 million CDR3-containing paired-end reads. The Mint cDNA synthesis kit, primed by a TRBC-specific oligonucleotide, was used to synthesize first-strand cDNA from all RNA. After uracil-DNA glycosylase treatment, a first 18-cycle PCR used universal primers M1SS and BC2_uni_R on all cDNA. Regarding the original processing steps: Each sample was normalized by randomly selecting 1 million high-quality reads, each carrying a distinct molecular identifier. Reads with shared molecular identifiers were discarded instead of being binned into consensus sequences. MiTCR, set to a Q25 quality threshold and the strictest error-elimination algorithm, was used for CDR3 identification, clonotype clustering and error correction. A nonparametric unseen species model with Euler transformation was used to estimate lower-bound total TCR beta diversity. Clones were called with MiXCR by TCRdb after fastp trimmed the public reads at Q25, and only in-frame beta chains were retained. Rows merge per CDR3 protein into single entries with the most common DNA and genes. The authors' filters were not applied to this entry. The sample table shows roughly 500,000 distinct CDR3 sequences, and roughly a quarter are seen once. The ten largest make up roughly 18% of the sample.

The chain joins TRBV10-3 to TRBJ1-4; the D gene cannot be named for sure. This clonotype was obtained from a woman in her seventies in good health. Sequencing was performed on blood. CDR3 protein: CAITPDPNETLFF. The DNA sequence is TGTGCCATCACCCCGGACCCAAATGAAACACTGTTTTTT.